This T cell receptor beta chain was observed in a study of T cells in Graves' hyperthyroidism and ophthalmopathy. CDR3 size: 14 residues. Germline V CDR1 and CDR2: LGHDT, YNNKEL (reference sequence). Uncontrolled infection, other autoimmune disease, pregnancy or lactation led to exclusion. On this clonotype itself: The junction differs from germline at one of its ends, possibly a read error.

RNA transcripts provided the source from which TCR beta CDR3 regions were amplified. The study used the HTBI primer set for a first-round RT-PCR of the TCR CDR3. TCRdb ran MiXCR on the multiplex PCR reads and lists one entry per CDR3 protein. The sample has approximately 400,000 distinct CDR3 sequences; approximately 13% are singletons. Sequencing input: blood. The chain joins TRBV3-1 to TRBJ2-7, with a weak D call TRBD2 (6 bases). The receptor was isolated from a man aged 30 to 39 with Graves' hyperthyroidism that later progressed to Graves' ophthalmopathy. The CDR3 region is CASSPGTGTYEQHF. CDR3 DNA sequence: TGTGCCAGCAGCCCAGGGACTGGAACCTACGAGCAGCACTTC.